This TCR beta chain stems from a study of blood T cell repertoires in COVID-19. On the study more broadly: Sites in the United States, Italy and Spain provided acute and convalescent COVID-19 samples. Sample material is recorded as cDNA or gDNA derived from T cells, B-cell-depleted T cells, or PBMCs.

In the original workflow: Researchers report that nucleated cell counts were estimated from reference gene primer amplification. Here immunoSEQ multiplex PCR was the method, and the copy in TCRdb shows in-frame clones only, minus some. The D gene and trimming were derived from the DNA, and the V and J assignments and clone size from that table. In the table there are tens of thousands of clones, roughly 80% of which are singletons. V lost 5 bases to trimming and J lost 5 bases, with 16 bases between them. This CDR3 is built from 15 residues. Per germline, CDR1 LGHNA and CDR2 YNFKEQ. The sample was peripheral blood. V is TRBV4-2 and J is TRBJ1-5; maybe TRBD1 (5 bases). The receptor was derived from an older man with acute or convalescent COVID-19. CDR3 DNA: TGTGCCAGCAGCGAGGGACTTTCATATTATCAGCCCCAGCATTTT. As protein: CASSEGLSYYQPQHF.